There are many counts of the clone carrying this TCR beta chain. At one boundary the junction diverges from the germline segment, which might be a read error. The source of the sample is a study of CD8 T cells in ankylosing spondylitis. A single record per CDR3 protein comes from TCRdb applying MiXCR to the 5' RACE reads. The sample shows about 35,000 distinct CDR3 sequences, 3% to 3.5% of them seen only once. The germline V gene encodes CDR1 SGDLS and CDR2 YYNGEE. The CDR3 loop spans 14 amino acids. The rearrangement joins TRBV9 to TRBJ1-1, with D possibly being TRBD1 (6 bases). The clonotype was recovered from a male donor with ankylosing spondylitis or in good health (not recorded which). Sequencing was performed on blood, either unsorted or a sorted T cell fraction (not recorded which). CDR3 sequence (DNA): TGTGCCAGCGGCGTGGGGGGCCTGAACACTGAAGCTTTCTTT. Amino acids: CASGVGGLNTEAFF.